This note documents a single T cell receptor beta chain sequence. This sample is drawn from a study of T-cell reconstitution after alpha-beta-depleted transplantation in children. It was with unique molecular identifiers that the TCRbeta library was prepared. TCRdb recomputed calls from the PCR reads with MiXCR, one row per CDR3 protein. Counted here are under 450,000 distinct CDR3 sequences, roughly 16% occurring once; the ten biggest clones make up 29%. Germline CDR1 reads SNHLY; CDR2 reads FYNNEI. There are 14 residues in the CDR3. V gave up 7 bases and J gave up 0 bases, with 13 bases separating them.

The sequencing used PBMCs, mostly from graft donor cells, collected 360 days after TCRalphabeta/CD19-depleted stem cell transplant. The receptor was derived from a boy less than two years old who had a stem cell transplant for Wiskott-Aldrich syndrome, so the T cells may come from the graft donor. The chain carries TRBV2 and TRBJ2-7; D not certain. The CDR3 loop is CASTRPDGSYEQYF. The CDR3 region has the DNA TGTGCCAGCACCAGACCGGACGGCTCCTACGAGCAGTACTTC.